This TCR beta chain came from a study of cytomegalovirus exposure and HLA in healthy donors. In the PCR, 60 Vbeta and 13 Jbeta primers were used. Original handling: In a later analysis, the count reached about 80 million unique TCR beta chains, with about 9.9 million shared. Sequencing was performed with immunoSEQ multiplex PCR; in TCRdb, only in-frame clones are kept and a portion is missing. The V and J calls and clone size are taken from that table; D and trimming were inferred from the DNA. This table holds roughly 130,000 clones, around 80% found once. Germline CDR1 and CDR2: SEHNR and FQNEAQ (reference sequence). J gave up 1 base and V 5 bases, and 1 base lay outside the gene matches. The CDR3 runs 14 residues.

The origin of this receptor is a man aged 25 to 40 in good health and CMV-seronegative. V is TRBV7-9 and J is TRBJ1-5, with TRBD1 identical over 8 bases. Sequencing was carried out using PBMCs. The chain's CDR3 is CASSRQGSNQPQHF. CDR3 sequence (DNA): TGTGCCAGCAGCCGACAGGGGAGCAATCAGCCCCAGCATTTT.